Shown below are 13 T cell receptor beta chains from a single sample sequenced in a study of human T cells and chemical hapten exposure. TCRdb analysed the RACE reads with MiXCR anew, one entry per CDR3 protein. In the table there are over 300,000 distinct CDR3 sequences, about 5.1% of which are singletons. Time point noted: pre-sensitization, week 0. Documented treatment: therapeutic diphenylcyclopropenone sensitization with weekly scalp DPC. The input for sequencing was whole blood, taken in connection with sensitization to the hapten diphenylcyclopropenone (DPC). These TCRs come from a woman aged 45 to 65 with alopecia areata. Some clones in this sample may be carry-over from other donors' samples.

The V gene is TRBV7-9, the J gene TRBJ2-5; D gene unclear. V lost 11 bases to trimming and J lost 1 base, with 17 bases between them. This CDR3 has 14 residues. From germline, CDR1 is SEHNR and CDR2 FQNEAQ (reference sequence). CDR3 nucleotide sequence: TGTGCCGCAGACATGGGTCGGGTCCAAGAGACCCAGTACTTC. It yields the protein CAADMGRVQETQYF.

This clonotype was seen at least ten times. The CDR3 sequence is CSVEVDRGSSYEQYF. CDR3 DNA sequence: TGCAGCGTTGAAGTAGACAGGGGGTCAAGCTACGAGCAGTACTTC. The J gene is TRBJ2-7, the V gene TRBV29-1; 9 nucleotides align to TRBD1. The CDR3 sequence is 15 residues long. The germline V gene has CDR1 SQVTM and CDR2 ANQGSEA. With V trimmed by 1 base and J by 3 bases, 7 bases remained unmatched.

The table lists this clonotype with a few counts. V usage is TRBV28 and J usage is TRBJ1-5; TRBD1 aligns across 7 bases. The V and J ends lost 10 bases and 4 bases, in that order; junction bases with no gene match: 10. This CDR3 is built from 14 residues. Germline V gene sequence: CDR1 MDHEN, CDR2 SYDVKM. Written as DNA, the CDR3 is TGTGCCACTCGGGACAGTCCGTCTAATCAGCCCCAGCATTTT. It codes for CATRDSPSNQPQHF. The full variable domain, in which reference TRBV28 and TRBJ1-5 provide the parts outside the CDR3, is DVKVTQSSRYLVKRTGEKVFLECVQDMDHENMFWYRQDPGLGLRLIYFSYDVKMKEKGDIPEGYSVSREKKERFSLILESASTNQTSMYLCATRDSPSNQPQHFGDGTRLSIL.

This clonotype has at least ten counts. This CDR3 reads CASRTSGRNEQFF. As DNA, the CDR3 is TGTGCCAGCAGGACTAGCGGGAGAAATGAGCAGTTCTTC. V gene TRBV12-3 or TRBV12-4 combines with J gene TRBJ2-1; 12 bases fit TRBD2. V shed 6 bases, J shed 7 bases, and the junction held 1 base outside the gene matches. The CDR3 consists of 13 residues.

The rearrangement links TRBV6-5 to TRBJ1-2, with TRBD1 identical over 10 bases. The CDR3 has 12 residues. CDR1 is MNHEY, CDR2 SVGAGI, per germline. Germline trimming cut 8 bases from V and 4 bases from J; bases unmatched to any gene: 1. CDR3 sequence (DNA): TGTGCCAGCGGACAGGGGGGCTATGGCTACACCTTC. It translates to CASGQGGYGYTF.

This clonotype was observed a few times. V gene TRBV9 combines with J gene TRBJ2-2; 7 bases match TRBD2. V shed 0 bases, J shed 4 bases, and the junction held 3 bases outside the gene matches. The CDR3 has 15 residues. CDR1 and CDR2 (germline): SGDLS, YYNGEE. The CDR3 protein is CASSVEASGTGELFF. The DNA for the CDR3 is TGTGCCAGCAGCGTAGAAGCTAGCGGCACCGGGGAGCTGTTTTTT.

Ten or more counts support this clonotype. V usage is TRBV12-3 or TRBV12-4 and J usage is TRBJ2-3, with D perhaps matching TRBD1 or TRBD2 (5 bases each). The CDR3 has 16 residues. Trimming stripped 7 bases from V and 6 bases from J, with 23 bases between. The CDR3 protein is CASTLRATTGADTQYF. CDR3 DNA sequence: TGTGCCAGCACCTTAAGGGCAACTACCGGGGCGGATACGCAGTATTTT.

In its sample, this clonotype was seen many times. V gene TRBV28 combines with J gene TRBJ2-7, with TRBD1 matching over 12 bases. J lost 6 bases, V lost 2 bases, and 5 bases had no gene match. Germline V gives CDR1 MDHEN, CDR2 SYDVKM. The CDR3 length is 15 residues. CDR3 coding DNA: TGTGCCAGCAGTTTAACCGGGACAGGGGGCTCCGAGCAGTACTTC. Its protein is CASSLTGTGGSEQYF.

The chain links TRBV20-1 to TRBJ2-3; TRBD2 matches at 10 bases. The germline V gene has CDR1 DFQATT and CDR2 SNEGSKA (reference sequence). There are 14 residues in the CDR3. V gave up 5 bases and J gave up 1 base; unmatched junction bases: 3. For the CDR3, the DNA is TGCAGTGCTCTAGCGGGAGTGGGCACAGATACGCAGTATTTT. The encoded protein is CSALAGVGTDTQYF.

In this sample, this clonotype turned up a few times. The rearrangement uses TRBV14 and TRBJ2-1; no clear D gene. V dropped 0 bases and J dropped 1 base, with 13 bases sitting between them. Germline CDR1 is SGHDN and CDR2 is FVKESK. The CDR3 length is 17 residues. As DNA, the CDR3 is TGTGCCAGCAGCCAAGATCCTGGTACCGGTTCCTACAATGAGCAGTTCTTC. The encoded protein is CASSQDPGTGSYNEQFF.

This clonotype was seen a handful of times. The chain uses TRBV7-6 and TRBJ1-2; no definite D call. The length of the CDR3 is 11 residues. Looked up from germline, CDR1 is SGHVS and CDR2 is FNYEAQ. Trimming shortened V by 11 bases and J by 3 bases, and 10 bases separated the two germline ends. The CDR3 nucleotides read TGTGCCGTCGAGGGAGACTATGGCTACACCTTC. This encodes CAVEGDYGYTF.

This rearrangement joins TRBV20-1 to TRBJ1-5; D not certain. Germline values: CDR1 DFQATT, CDR2 SNEGSKA (reference sequence). The CDR3 spans 15 residues. V gave up 1 base and J gave up 6 bases, with 16 bases separating them. Here the CDR3 DNA reads TGCAGTGCTAGAGTAATGGGCCAGAGGAGTCAGCCCCAGCATTTT. Translation gives CSARVMGQRSQPQHF.

This clonotype was found many times. The V gene is TRBV9, the J gene TRBJ2-1; 11 bases are a match to TRBD2. Germline lookup yields CDR1 SGDLS and CDR2 YYNGEE. V gave up 3 bases and J gave up 2 bases; unmatched junction bases: 13. The CDR3 is 19 residues long. The CDR3 here is CASSAEGLAADDPYNEQFF. CDR3 in DNA: TGTGCCAGCAGCGCAGAGGGACTAGCGGCAGACGACCCCTACAATGAGCAGTTCTTC.